Presented here are 13 T cell receptor beta chains from one specimen sequenced in a study of T-cell memory formation after mild COVID-19 (dated by TCRdb to the early 2020s). The protocol used for the library was 5' RACE. The data were produced on an Illumina NovaSeq 6000. TCRdb ran its own pipeline on the public reads, namely fastp trimming at Q25 and MiXCR clone calling, and kept in-frame beta chains. Duplicate CDR3 protein sequences are folded into a single record with the most common DNA and genes. Within this sample are roughly 180,000 distinct CDR3 sequences, with around a tenth of them counted one time only. Jointly, the top ten make up more than 3.5% of the sample. The sequenced sample was PBMCs or a T cell subset sorted from them (not recorded which). The receptors originated from a man aged 18 to 29 who had mild COVID-19 (a few samples of this study predate the infection). The sample titles of this study are shuffled in the database, so cell type and time point are left out; the donor was told from shared clones.

V is TRBV27 and J is TRBJ2-7; 9 nucleotides align to TRBD1. Losses at the gene ends were 1 base for V and 0 bases for J; bases not matched to a gene: 4. The CDR3 consists of 16 residues. The germline V gene encodes CDR1 MNHEY and CDR2 SMNVEV (reference sequence). The chain's CDR3 is CASSLLGTGSSYEQYF. For the CDR3, the DNA is TGTGCCAGCAGTTTATTGGGGACAGGGAGCTCCTACGAGCAGTACTTC.

In this sample, this clonotype turned up a few times. J is TRBJ1-1 and V is TRBV12-3 or TRBV12-4; no firm D call. The CDR3 totals 12 residues. Trimming left V 2 bases short and J 4 bases short, with 5 bases between. CDR3 residues: CASSLMSTEAFF. DNA for the CDR3: TGTGCCAGCAGTTTAATGAGCACTGAAGCTTTCTTT.

This chain joins TRBV6-5 and TRBJ2-7; a possible D gene is TRBD1 (6 bases). The V gene's germline CDR1 is MNHEY and CDR2 SVGAGI. Between the trimmed V and J ends, which lost 6 bases and 9 bases, there was a span of 12 bases. CDR3 size: 11 residues. The CDR3 spells CASRQGIGQYF. As DNA, the CDR3 is TGTGCCAGCAGACAGGGTATTGGGCAGTACTTC.

V is TRBV5-1 and J is TRBJ2-5, with 10 positions matching TRBD1. Germline-derived CDR1 and CDR2 are SGHRS and YFSETQ. The CDR3 length is 18 residues. Trimming at V came to 3 bases and at J to 1 base, leaving 12 bases not matched to a gene. CDR3 in DNA: TGCGCCAGCAGCTCGTTATCCGGGACAGGGGACCTCCAAGAGACCCAGTACTTC. Translation: CASSSLSGTGDLQETQYF. The full variable domain, completed using reference TRBV5-1 and TRBJ2-5, is KAGVTQTPRYLIKTRGQQVTLSCSPISGHRSVSWYQQTPGQGLQFLFEYFSETQRNKGNFPGRFSGRQFSNSRSEMNVSTLELGDSALYLCASSSLSGTGDLQETQYFGPGTRLLVL.

The rearrangement links TRBV6-1 to TRBJ2-2, with 11 bases aligning to TRBD1. This CDR3 is 15 amino acids long. The J segment lost 5 bases and the V segment lost 7 bases, leaving 6 bases of the junction unmatched. Germline loops: CDR1 MNHNS, CDR2 SASEGT. As DNA, the CDR3 is TGTGCCAGCACCAGGACAGGGGGCGGAACCGGGGAGCTGTTTTTT. Translated, it gives CASTRTGGGTGELFF.

There are many counts of this clonotype. V and J are TRBV20-1 and TRBJ1-6, with D unresolved. V was trimmed by 3 bases and J by 8 bases, leaving 8 bases between them. Germline CDR1 and CDR2: DFQATT and SNEGSKA (reference sequence). The CDR3 runs to 12 residues. CDR3 nucleotides: TGCAGTGCTAGCACCAGGTATTCACCCCTCCACTTT. Its protein is CSASTRYSPLHF.

This clonotype was picked up many times. The CDR3 bases are TGTGCCACCAGTGATTTCCGAGGGGCGAATAGTGTCTACACCTTC. It is translated as CATSDFRGANSVYTF. The chain joins TRBV24-1 to TRBJ1-2; a weak D match, TRBD1 (5 bases). Germline CDR1 and CDR2: KGHDR and SFDVKD. CDR3 length: 15 residues. V lost 1 base and J lost 10, with 18 bases in between.

The V and J genes are TRBV6-2 or TRBV6-3 and TRBJ1-5; the D gene is possibly TRBD1 (6 bases). There are 16 residues in the CDR3. The germline V gene encodes CDR1 MNHEY and CDR2 SVGEGT. V was cut by 5 bases and J by 11 bases, with 25 bases left in between. CDR3 protein: CASSTWGTPFSSAQHF. CDR3 sequence (DNA): TGTGCCAGCAGTACCTGGGGGACACCCTTTTCTTCGGCCCAGCATTTT.

The table lists this clonotype with many counts. The V and J genes are TRBV20-1 and TRBJ1-1; 7 bases are shared with TRBD1. The CDR3 has 15 amino acids. The J segment lost 0 bases and the V segment lost 3 bases, leaving 7 bases of the junction unmatched. From germline, CDR1 is DFQATT and CDR2 SNEGSKA (reference sequence). The DNA for the CDR3 is TGCAGTGCTAGCGGGGGGGGACAGATGAACACTGAAGCTTTCTTT. This translates into CSASGGGQMNTEAFF.

This clonotype was observed a handful of times. The rearrangement uses TRBV20-1 and TRBJ2-6; tentatively, D is TRBD1 (6 bases). This CDR3 has 16 residues. Germline V CDR1 and CDR2: DFQATT, SNEGSKA (reference sequence). V was cut by 6 bases and J by 4 bases, with 19 bases left in between. CDR3 nucleotides: TGCAGTGCCCTCGACCTCGACAGGCGCGGGGCCAACGTCCTGACTTTC. Translating gives CSALDLDRRGANVLTF.

This clonotype was observed a handful of times. This rearrangement joins TRBV10-3 to TRBJ1-6; unclear D gene. The CDR3 is 15 amino acids. The germline gives CDR1 ENHRY, CDR2 SYGVKD. With 4 bases removed from V and 2 bases from J, the gap between germline ends came to 9 bases. CDR3 sequence reads: CAISGRITYNSPLHF. The CDR3 coding sequence is TGTGCCATCAGTGGAAGGATTACCTATAATTCACCCCTCCACTTT.

This clonotype was counted many times. This chain uses TRBV7-9 with TRBJ2-7; no definite D call. CDR3 size: 13 residues. Trimming took off 5 bases at V and 0 bases at J, with 8 bases between the two ends. Germline V gene lookup returns CDR1 SEHNR and CDR2 FQNEAQ (reference sequence). The CDR3 region is CASSQRDSYEQYF. The CDR3 region has the DNA TGTGCCAGCAGCCAGAGAGACTCCTACGAGCAGTACTTC.

This clonotype was counted many times. The genes are TRBV5-1 and TRBJ2-7; TRBD1 agrees at 12 bases. This CDR3 is built from 17 residues. J was trimmed by 6 bases and V by 4 bases; bases with no gene match: 14. From germline, CDR1 is SGHRS and CDR2 YFSETQ. The CDR3 DNA reads TGCGCCAGCAGCCGCCGGTTATCTGGGACAGGGGGCGGCGAGCAGTACTTC. This codes for CASSRRLSGTGGGEQYF.